This T cell receptor beta chain was sequenced in a study of T-cell memory formation after mild COVID-19. Study context: The two donors had largely donor-specific TCR clusters. Whole-study findings and limits: CD4+ contracting clones lay mainly in CM and EM, CD8+ ones in EMRA.

Constant-segment primers were used for 5'RACE, and the resulting TCR alpha and TCR beta cDNA libraries carried sample barcodes and UMIs. MiXCR, run by TCRdb on the 5' RACE reads, gives a single entry per CDR3 protein. The table has approximately 400,000 distinct CDR3 sequences, roughly 26% seen once. Germline CDR1 reads LGHNA; CDR2 reads YSLEER. V was trimmed by 0 bases and J by 5 bases, leaving 14 bases between them. The CDR3 loop spans 16 amino acids. Note on this clonotype: Its specificity is not known.

The chain couples TRBV4-3 to TRBJ2-1; possibly TRBD2 for D (6 bases). The specimen was PBMCs or a T cell subset sorted from them (not recorded which). The sequence was obtained from an adult woman who had mild COVID-19 (a few samples of this study predate the infection). Cell type and time point are not known. The CDR3 here is CASSQDRGGRHNEQFF. DNA of the CDR3: TGCGCCAGCAGCCAAGATCGGGGTGGGAGGCACAATGAGCAGTTCTTC.